This T cell receptor beta chain was documented in a study of shared clonotypes between healthy human individuals. A note on this clone: Its cognate antigen is unknown.

Profiled with immunoSEQ multiplex PCR; TCRdb holds only in-frame clones, not every one. Among approximately 2.1 million clones listed, about 92% were seen once. The CDR3 is 12 amino acids. V shed 6 bases and J shed 3 bases, with 9 bases lying between them. Germline V gives CDR1 MDHEN, CDR2 SYDVKM. Findings of the study overall: Sharing across four donors was highest in naive CD4 (approximately 5%) and lowest in memory CD8 (0.4%).

The chain recombines TRBV28 with TRBJ2-7; D may be TRBD1 (5 bases). The sample comprised naive CD4+ T cells from PBMCs. Stated subset: CD45RA+ positively selected. The clonotype was recovered from a young man in good health. Some clones in this sample may be carry-over from other donors' samples. CDR3: CASRRGYYEQYF. The CDR3 bases are TGTGCCAGCAGAAGGGGTTACTACGAGCAGTACTTC.